A selection of T cell receptor beta chains follows, all from one sample in a study of T cell repertoires in cytomegalovirus infection. TCRdb ran MiXCR on the reads and lists one entry per CDR3 protein. There are about 300,000 distinct CDR3 sequences in the sample; roughly 9.3% occur only once, and around 2.4% lies in the top ten. Sequencing was carried out using PBMCs. The origin of the receptors is a human donor in good health (CMV status not recorded). Some clones in this sample may be carry-over from other donors' samples. CDR3s include the opening cysteine and the closing phenylalanine or tryptophan. A D gene is named only where the DNA matches it firmly. A clone size is listed for some rows: how often the clone was seen (once, few, many), or a class if it is expanded.

v_gene: TRBV14; j_gene: TRBJ1-1; abundance: few; d_gene: .; CDR3aa: CASSQEINQIF; CDR3nt: TGTGCCAGCAGCCAAGAAATCAACCAGATCTTT
v_gene: TRBV20-1; j_gene: TRBJ1-5; abundance: .; d_gene: .; CDR3aa: CSAREVKAQHF; CDR3nt: TGCAGTGCTAGAGAGGTTAAGGCCCAGCATTTT
v_gene: TRBV5-1; j_gene: TRBJ2-2; abundance: .; d_gene: .; CDR3aa: CASSSQGRSTGELFF; CDR3nt: TGCGCCAGCAGCTCACAGGGTCGGAGCACCGGGGAGCTGTTTTTT
v_gene: TRBV5-1; j_gene: TRBJ2-2; abundance: many; d_gene: .; CDR3aa: CASRSPRGLKETGELFF; CDR3nt: TGCGCCAGCAGGTCGCCCAGGGGTCTGAAGGAGACCGGGGAGCTGTTTTTT
v_gene: TRBV12-3/TRBV12-4; j_gene: TRBJ1-4; abundance: many; d_gene: .; CDR3aa: CASSRSPTNEKLFF; CDR3nt: TGTGCCAGCAGCCGGTCACCAACTAATGAAAAACTGTTTTTT
v_gene: TRBV6-2/TRBV6-3; j_gene: TRBJ2-1; abundance: .; d_gene: .; CDR3aa: CASSPTGVTNEQFF; CDR3nt: TGTGCCAGCAGTCCCACGGGGGTTACGAATGAGCAGTTCTTC
v_gene: TRBV7-2; j_gene: TRBJ1-5; abundance: many; d_gene: .; CDR3aa: CASSAGGYQPQHF; CDR3nt: TGTGCCAGCAGCGCGGGGGGCTATCAGCCCCAGCATTTT
v_gene: TRBV5-1; j_gene: TRBJ2-3; abundance: few; d_gene: TRBD2; CDR3aa: CASSLVTSGGDTQYF; CDR3nt: TGCGCCAGCAGCTTGGTAACTAGCGGTGGAGATACGCAGTATTTT
v_gene: TRBV5-1; j_gene: TRBJ2-7; abundance: many; d_gene: .; CDR3aa: CASSMTGESSYEQYF; CDR3nt: TGCGCCAGCAGCATGACAGGCGAGAGCTCCTACGAGCAGTACTTC
v_gene: TRBV7-2; j_gene: TRBJ1-2; abundance: many; d_gene: .; CDR3aa: CASSPGGSRESHGYTF; CDR3nt: TGTGCCAGCAGCCCCGGGGGCTCCAGGGAGAGCCATGGCTACACCTTC
v_gene: TRBV10-3; j_gene: TRBJ2-5; abundance: many; d_gene: .; CDR3aa: CAISDPRGGGLSQETQYF; CDR3nt: TGTGCCATCAGTGATCCGAGGGGGGGCGGTTTGAGTCAAGAGACCCAGTACTTC
v_gene: TRBV7-8; j_gene: TRBJ2-2; abundance: many; d_gene: .; CDR3aa: CASSGEAGELFF; CDR3nt: TGTGCCAGCAGTGGGGAGGCCGGGGAGCTGTTTTTT
v_gene: TRBV20-1; j_gene: TRBJ2-3; abundance: many; d_gene: .; CDR3aa: CSARPPGATSTDTQYF; CDR3nt: TGCAGTGCTAGACCACCGGGGGCTACTAGCACAGATACGCAGTATTTT
v_gene: TRBV7-2; j_gene: TRBJ1-2; abundance: .; d_gene: .; CDR3aa: CASSLGGRVVGYTF; CDR3nt: TGTGCCAGCAGCTTAGGTGGCAGGGTGGTTGGCTACACCTTC
v_gene: TRBV29-1; j_gene: TRBJ1-1; abundance: many; d_gene: .; CDR3aa: CSVETRQAMNTEAFF; CDR3nt: TGCAGCGTTGAAACCCGACAGGCCATGAACACTGAAGCTTTCTTT
v_gene: TRBV7-2; j_gene: TRBJ1-1; abundance: many; d_gene: .; CDR3aa: CASSLRGPTEAFF; CDR3nt: TGTGCCAGCAGCTTACGGGGTCCCACTGAAGCTTTCTTT
v_gene: TRBV20-1; j_gene: TRBJ2-3; abundance: .; d_gene: .; CDR3aa: CSARDRTAENTDTQYF; CDR3nt: TGCAGTGCTAGAGATCGTACAGCCGAAAACACAGATACGCAGTATTTT
v_gene: TRBV7-9; j_gene: TRBJ2-7; abundance: many; d_gene: .; CDR3aa: CASSPLPAGSYEQYF; CDR3nt: TGTGCCAGCAGCCCCCTCCCTGCGGGCTCCTACGAGCAGTACTTC
v_gene: TRBV6-2/TRBV6-3; j_gene: TRBJ2-7; abundance: many; d_gene: TRBD2; CDR3aa: CASSSSGLYSEQYF; CDR3nt: TGTGCCAGCAGTTCTAGCGGGCTCTATTCAGAGCAGTACTTC
v_gene: TRBV6-2/TRBV6-3; j_gene: TRBJ2-1; abundance: .; d_gene: .; CDR3aa: CASSYSPGPNEQFF; CDR3nt: TGTGCCAGCAGTTACTCGCCAGGGCCCAATGAGCAGTTCTTC
v_gene: TRBV7-9; j_gene: TRBJ1-2; abundance: many; d_gene: .; CDR3aa: CASSPRTDYGYTF; CDR3nt: TGTGCCAGCAGCCCTCGGACAGACTATGGCTACACCTTC
v_gene: TRBV7-2; j_gene: TRBJ1-5; abundance: many; d_gene: TRBD1; CDR3aa: CASSLAGQGPNQPQHF; CDR3nt: TGTGCCAGCAGCTTAGCCGGACAGGGGCCCAATCAGCCCCAGCATTTT
v_gene: TRBV7-2; j_gene: TRBJ2-1; abundance: many; d_gene: .; CDR3aa: CASSLGGLDYNEQFF; CDR3nt: TGTGCCAGCAGCTTAGGAGGGCTAGACTACAATGAGCAGTTCTTC
v_gene: TRBV13; j_gene: TRBJ1-2; abundance: many; d_gene: .; CDR3aa: CASSSTTNYGYTF; CDR3nt: TGTGCCAGCAGCTCAACGACTAACTATGGCTACACCTTC
v_gene: TRBV14; j_gene: TRBJ2-2; abundance: many; d_gene: .; CDR3aa: CASSFYRATGELFF; CDR3nt: TGTGCCAGCAGCTTTTACAGGGCCACCGGGGAGCTGTTTTTT
v_gene: TRBV20-1; j_gene: TRBJ2-3; abundance: many; d_gene: .; CDR3aa: CSAGRVTPSTDTQYF; CDR3nt: TGCAGTGCTGGGCGGGTTACTCCTAGCACAGATACGCAGTATTTT
v_gene: TRBV7-6; j_gene: TRBJ1-1; abundance: many; d_gene: TRBD1; CDR3aa: CASSLTETGEGSTEAFF; CDR3nt: TGTGCCAGCAGCTTAACAGAGACAGGGGAGGGGAGCACTGAAGCTTTCTTT
v_gene: TRBV7-2; j_gene: TRBJ2-1; abundance: many; d_gene: TRBD1; CDR3aa: CASSSGTGKINEQFF; CDR3nt: TGTGCCAGCAGTTCCGGGACAGGGAAAATCAATGAGCAGTTCTTC
v_gene: TRBV10-3; j_gene: TRBJ2-1; abundance: many; d_gene: .; CDR3aa: CAMSETDNEQFF; CDR3nt: TGTGCCATGAGTGAGACCGACAATGAGCAGTTCTTC
v_gene: TRBV15; j_gene: TRBJ2-7; abundance: few; d_gene: .; CDR3aa: CATSRDFGEYEQYF; CDR3nt: TGTGCCACCAGCAGAGATTTCGGCGAGTACGAGCAGTACTTC
v_gene: TRBV20-1; j_gene: TRBJ1-2; abundance: .; d_gene: TRBD1; CDR3aa: CSASPLGDRGTYGYTF; CDR3nt: TGCAGTGCTAGTCCCCTGGGAGACAGGGGGACCTATGGCTACACCTTC
v_gene: TRBV20-1; j_gene: TRBJ2-7; abundance: .; d_gene: TRBD2; CDR3aa: CSATNVGMGGGSYEQYF; CDR3nt: TGCAGTGCTACCAACGTCGGAATGGGGGGGGGTTCCTACGAGCAGTACTTC
v_gene: TRBV5-6; j_gene: TRBJ1-4; abundance: few; d_gene: .; CDR3aa: CASSFKGDYEKLFF; CDR3nt: TGTGCCAGCAGCTTCAAGGGGGACTATGAAAAACTGTTTTTT
v_gene: TRBV29-1; j_gene: TRBJ2-7; abundance: .; d_gene: TRBD1; CDR3aa: CSASGQAIEEQYF; CDR3nt: TGCAGCGCCAGCGGACAGGCAATTGAAGAGCAGTACTTC
v_gene: TRBV20-1; j_gene: TRBJ2-5; abundance: few; d_gene: TRBD2; CDR3aa: CSASGRAEGFTETQYF; CDR3nt: TGCAGTGCCAGTGGGAGGGCAGAGGGGTTTACGGAGACCCAGTACTTC